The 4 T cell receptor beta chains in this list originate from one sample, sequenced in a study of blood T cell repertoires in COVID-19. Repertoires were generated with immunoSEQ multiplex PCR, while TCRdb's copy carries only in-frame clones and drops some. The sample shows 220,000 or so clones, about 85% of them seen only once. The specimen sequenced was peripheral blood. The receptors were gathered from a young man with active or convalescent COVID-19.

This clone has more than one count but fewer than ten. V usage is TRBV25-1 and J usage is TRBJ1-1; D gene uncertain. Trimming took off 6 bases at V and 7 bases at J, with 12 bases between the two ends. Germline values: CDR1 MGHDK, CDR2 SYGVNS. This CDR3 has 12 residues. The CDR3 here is CASSVGEGEAFF. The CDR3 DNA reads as TGTGCCAGCAGCGTAGGAGAGGGTGAAGCTTTCTTT.

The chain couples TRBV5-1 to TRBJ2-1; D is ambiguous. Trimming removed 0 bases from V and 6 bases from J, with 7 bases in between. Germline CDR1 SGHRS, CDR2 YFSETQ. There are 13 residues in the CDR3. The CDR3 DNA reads TGCGCCAGCAGCTTGGCTACTGGCAATGAGCAGTTCTTC. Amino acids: CASSLATGNEQFF. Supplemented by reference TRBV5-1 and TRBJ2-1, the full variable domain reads KAGVTQTPRYLIKTRGQQVTLSCSPISGHRSVSWYQQTPGQGLQFLFEYFSETQRNKGNFPGRFSGRQFSNSRSEMNVSTLELGDSALYLCASSLATGNEQFFGPGTRLTVL.

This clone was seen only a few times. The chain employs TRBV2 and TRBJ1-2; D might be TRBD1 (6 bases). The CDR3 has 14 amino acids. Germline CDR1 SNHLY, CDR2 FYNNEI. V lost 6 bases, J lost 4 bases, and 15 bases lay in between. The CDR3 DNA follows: TGTGCCAGCAGATTTAGGGCGGGGGCCTATGGCTACACCTTC. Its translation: CASRFRAGAYGYTF.

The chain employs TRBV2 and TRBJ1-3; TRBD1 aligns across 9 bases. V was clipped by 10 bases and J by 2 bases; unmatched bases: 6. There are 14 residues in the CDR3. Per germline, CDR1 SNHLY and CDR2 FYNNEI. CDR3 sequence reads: CATLRDRAGNTIYF. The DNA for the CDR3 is TGTGCCACCCTACGGGACAGGGCTGGAAACACCATATATTTT.